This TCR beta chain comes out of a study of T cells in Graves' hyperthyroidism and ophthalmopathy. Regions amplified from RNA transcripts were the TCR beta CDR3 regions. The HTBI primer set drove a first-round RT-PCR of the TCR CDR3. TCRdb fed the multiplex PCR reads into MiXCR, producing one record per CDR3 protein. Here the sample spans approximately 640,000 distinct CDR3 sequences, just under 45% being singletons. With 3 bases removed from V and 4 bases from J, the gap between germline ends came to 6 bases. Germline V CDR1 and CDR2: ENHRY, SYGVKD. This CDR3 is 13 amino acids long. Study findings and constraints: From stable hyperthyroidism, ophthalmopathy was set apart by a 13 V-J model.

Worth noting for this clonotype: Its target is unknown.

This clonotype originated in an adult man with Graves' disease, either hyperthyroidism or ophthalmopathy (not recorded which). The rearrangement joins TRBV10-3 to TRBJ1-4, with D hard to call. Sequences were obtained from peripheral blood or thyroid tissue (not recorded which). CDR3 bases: TGTGCCATCAGTGAATTTCATAATGAAAAACTGTTTTTT. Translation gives CAISEFHNEKLFF.